This T cell receptor beta chain was obtained from a study of shared clonotypes between healthy human individuals. Study as a whole: Donors had three CD4 naive, three CD4 memory, two CD8 naive and one CD8 memory plate apiece.

There were only Caucasian adults among the donors, and all lived in Nashville, Tennessee. Remarks on this clone: The target antigen is unknown.

At the deep level, the assay was run. Only in-frame clones appear in the TCRdb table, and some are missing; sequencing was by immunoSEQ multiplex PCR. The table records 2 million to 2.5 million clones, more than 80% of them present only once. Study observations and caveats: The study found lower generation probabilities in non-shared clonotypes than in those shared by all four donors.

Sequenced material: naive CD4+ T cells from PBMCs. Subset here: CD45RA+ positively selected. The sequence derives from a man between 18 and 35 years old in good health. Some clones in this sample may be carry-over from other donors' samples.

This CDR3 reads CASWTSGNSYNEQFF. For the CDR3, the DNA is TGTGCCAGCTGGACTAGCGGCAACTCCTACAATGAGCAGTTCTTC. V gene TRBV28 combines with J gene TRBJ2-1; 10 nucleotides align to TRBD2. Germline V gives CDR1 MDHEN, CDR2 SYDVKM. Trimming took 8 bases from V and 0 from J; bases not matched to a gene: 4. CDR3 length: 15 residues.